Listed below are T cell receptor beta chains from one sample, sequenced in a study of T cell repertoires in cytomegalovirus infection. TCRdb itself ran the reads through MiXCR, one entry per CDR3 protein. The table lists about 180,000 distinct CDR3 sequences, around an eighth of them singletons. Sequencing input: PBMCs. The receptors stem from a human donor in good health (CMV status not recorded). Some clones in this sample may be carry-over from other donors' samples. The CDR3 runs from the conserved cysteine through the conserved F or W. The D gene is left open where the match is weak. Clone size is stated in some rows and not others, as once, few, many or a class when expanded.

cdr3_nt: TGCGCCAGCAGCTCCGCGGCGTCGAACACTGAAGCTTTCTTT
cdr3_aa: CASSSAASNTEAFF
d_call: NA
clone_size: few
v_call: TRBV5-1
j_call: TRBJ1-1

cdr3_nt: TGTGCCACCGGGACAGATGTTTATGAAGCTTTCTTT
cdr3_aa: CATGTDVYEAFF
d_call: TRBD1
clone_size: many
v_call: TRBV7-2
j_call: TRBJ1-1

cdr3_nt: TGTGCCAGCACCTCGCGGGGGCCTTACGAGCAGTACTTC
cdr3_aa: CASTSRGPYEQYF
d_call: NA
clone_size: few
v_call: TRBV6-2/TRBV6-3
j_call: TRBJ2-7

cdr3_nt: TGCAGTGCTAGGGAAGACAGAGACTACGAGCAGTACTTC
cdr3_aa: CSAREDRDYEQYF
d_call: NA
clone_size: NA
v_call: TRBV20-1
j_call: TRBJ2-7

cdr3_nt: TGTGCCAGCAGCTTAGTAGCGTCTGCCGGCCGGCCAGATACGCAGTATTTT
cdr3_aa: CASSLVASAGRPDTQYF
d_call: NA
clone_size: many
v_call: TRBV7-2
j_call: TRBJ2-3

cdr3_nt: TGTGCCAGCAGTTACCGTATGACAGGGAGGCCCTACGAGCAGTACTTC
cdr3_aa: CASSYRMTGRPYEQYF
d_call: NA
clone_size: many
v_call: TRBV6-5
j_call: TRBJ2-7

cdr3_nt: TGCGCCAGCAGCCAAGTATGGACCGGACTGACTAATGAAAAACTGTTTTTT
cdr3_aa: CASSQVWTGLTNEKLFF
d_call: NA
clone_size: NA
v_call: TRBV4-3
j_call: TRBJ1-4

cdr3_nt: TGTGCCACCAGCAAAGGGGTTCAGTATGGCTACACCTTC
cdr3_aa: CATSKGVQYGYTF
d_call: NA
clone_size: NA
v_call: TRBV15
j_call: TRBJ1-2

cdr3_nt: TGCAGCGTGGACAGCTACTTAAACACTGAAGCTTTCTTT
cdr3_aa: CSVDSYLNTEAFF
d_call: NA
clone_size: few
v_call: TRBV29-1
j_call: TRBJ1-1

cdr3_nt: TGTGCCACCAGTAAAGACGGGAATCAGCCCCAGCATTTT
cdr3_aa: CATSKDGNQPQHF
d_call: NA
clone_size: NA
v_call: TRBV24-1
j_call: TRBJ1-5

cdr3_nt: TGTGCTAGCAGTTCAGGAGCGACGGGCTACAATGAGCAGTTCTTC
cdr3_aa: CASSSGATGYNEQFF
d_call: NA
clone_size: NA
v_call: TRBV7-7
j_call: TRBJ2-1

cdr3_nt: TGTGCCACCAGTGAAGAGGACAATGAGCAGTTCTTC
cdr3_aa: CATSEEDNEQFF
d_call: NA
clone_size: many
v_call: TRBV24-1
j_call: TRBJ2-1

cdr3_nt: TGTGCCAGCAACACGGCCTACAATGAGCAGTTCTTC
cdr3_aa: CASNTAYNEQFF
d_call: NA
clone_size: many
v_call: TRBV6-2/TRBV6-3
j_call: TRBJ2-1

cdr3_nt: TGTGCCAGTAGGGTGGGGCTAGGCCAGCCCCAGCATTTT
cdr3_aa: CASRVGLGQPQHF
d_call: NA
clone_size: NA
v_call: TRBV19
j_call: TRBJ1-5

cdr3_nt: TGTGCCAGCAAAGACCCTTACGAGCAGTACTTC
cdr3_aa: CASKDPYEQYF
d_call: NA
clone_size: few
v_call: TRBV6-2/TRBV6-3
j_call: TRBJ2-7

cdr3_nt: TGTGCCAGCAGCCCCTCCTCAGGGATTGAAGCTTTCTTT
cdr3_aa: CASSPSSGIEAFF
d_call: NA
clone_size: few
v_call: TRBV28
j_call: TRBJ1-1

cdr3_nt: TGTGCCAGCAGCCCCTCAAGGGGTTGGTCACCCCTCCACTTT
cdr3_aa: CASSPSRGWSPLHF
d_call: NA
clone_size: NA
v_call: TRBV11-2
j_call: TRBJ1-6

cdr3_nt: TGTGCCAGCAGCCAAGTGGTGGGCACCGGGGAGCTGTTTTTT
cdr3_aa: CASSQVVGTGELFF
d_call: NA
clone_size: few
v_call: TRBV14
j_call: TRBJ2-2

cdr3_nt: TGTGCTAGTGGGGAGGACAGGAGCGATCAGCCCCAGCATTTT
cdr3_aa: CASGEDRSDQPQHF
d_call: TRBD1
clone_size: many
v_call: TRBV12-5
j_call: TRBJ1-5

cdr3_nt: TGCAGTGCTAGAGGATCTATATCCTACGAGCAGTACTTC
cdr3_aa: CSARGSISYEQYF
d_call: NA
clone_size: NA
v_call: TRBV20-1
j_call: TRBJ2-7